These 29 T cell receptor beta chains share one sample of origin, sequenced in a study of shared clonotypes between healthy human individuals. CD45RO-negative, CCR7-positively selected cells formed the naive CD8 fraction, excluding terminally differentiated effector memory CD45RA+ cells. TCRdb's table, derived via immunoSEQ multiplex PCR, lists solely in-frame clones and lacks some. Of about 2 million clones listed, about 95% are singletons. Material for sequencing was naive CD8+ T cells sorted from blood. These receptors were obtained from a man younger than 35 in good health.

J is TRBJ2-1 and V is TRBV27; D is possibly TRBD2 (6 bases). Germline-derived CDR1 and CDR2 are MNHEY and SMNVEV (reference sequence). This CDR3 region has 16 residues. Deletions cut 5 bases from V and 0 bases from J, with 14 bases between. The DNA for the CDR3 is TGTGCCAGCAGTCCCTACGGGGGAGGCTCCTACAATGAGCAGTTCTTC. It yields the protein CASSPYGGGSYNEQFF.

This clone was detected only once. This chain links TRBV27 with TRBJ2-5; possibly TRBD1 or TRBD2 for D (7 bases each). V was shortened by 4 bases and J by 4 bases, with 16 bases between the two germline ends. The germline gives CDR1 MNHEY, CDR2 SMNVEV (reference sequence). The CDR3 length is 15 residues. In nucleotides, the CDR3 is TGTGCCAGCAGTTCCGCCAGGGGGGGTGGAGAGACCCAGTACTTC. Its translation is CASSSARGGGETQYF.

The chain joins TRBV27 to TRBJ1-1, with 7 bases lining up with TRBD1. CDR1 is MNHEY and CDR2 is SMNVEV in the germline V gene (reference sequence). The CDR3 length is 17 residues. Trimming cost V 5 bases and J 4 bases; bases outside gene matches: 16. The CDR3 loop reads CASSPSTGEVVSTEAFF. The CDR3 bases are TGTGCCAGCAGTCCCTCTACAGGGGAGGTGGTTAGCACTGAAGCTTTCTTT.

The chain couples TRBV27 to TRBJ2-3; D tentatively fits TRBD1 or TRBD2 (5 bases each). The CDR3 has 13 residues. V dropped 10 bases and J dropped 4 bases, with 15 bases sitting between them. Germline CDR1 and CDR2: MNHEY and SMNVEV (reference sequence). The CDR3 sequence is CATSSMGADTQYF. The CDR3 DNA is TGTGCCACTTCTTCGATGGGGGCAGATACGCAGTATTTT.

This chain links TRBV6-5 with TRBJ1-1; the D gene is possibly TRBD1 (6 bases). Deletions cut 0 bases from V and 1 base from J, with 9 bases between. The CDR3 loop spans 15 amino acids. Germline V CDR1 and CDR2: MNHEY, SVGAGI. The CDR3 DNA sequence: TGTGCCAGCAGTTACTCGAGGGGGGCGAACACTGAAGCTTTCTTT. Amino acids: CASSYSRGANTEAFF.

The chain has TRBV11-3 and TRBJ2-1; 14 bases are a match to TRBD2. The germline V gene has CDR1 SGHNT and CDR2 YENEEA. The CDR3 is 17 amino acids. The V segment lost 1 base and the J segment 6 bases; nucleotides outside the gene matches: 5. The CDR3 DNA is TGTGCCAGCAGCTTAGCGGGACTAGCGGGAGAGGCCAATGAGCAGTTCTTC. The encoded protein is CASSLAGLAGEANEQFF.

DNA for the CDR3: TGTGCCAGTAGTATAGATATGGGACCGGCATACAGCGAAAAACTGTTTTTT. Translation gives CASSIDMGPAYSEKLFF. The chain joins TRBV19 to TRBJ1-4; D may be TRBD1 (5 bases). V was trimmed by 0 bases and J by 8 bases, leaving 19 bases between them. Germline assignment: CDR1 LNHDA and CDR2 SQIVND (reference sequence). The CDR3 is made up of 17 amino acids.

The chain joins TRBV6-1 to TRBJ1-3; maybe TRBD1 (5 bases). The germline V gene has CDR1 MNHNS and CDR2 SASEGT. Trimming shortened V by 11 bases and J by 1 base, and 18 bases separated the two germline ends. There are 15 residues in the CDR3. The CDR3 DNA reads as TGTGCCGTGGTCCGGGACTTCAGTTCTGGAAACACCATATATTTT. This encodes CAVVRDFSSGNTIYF.

Only one count was recorded for this clone. The CDR3 coding sequence is TGTGCCACCAGCAGGAGCTCGGGACAGGGAAATGGCTACACCTTC. Protein: CATSRSSGQGNGYTF. The chain uses TRBV15 and TRBJ1-2, with 9 nucleotides matching TRBD1. Trimming cost V 3 bases and J 6 bases; bases outside gene matches: 8. The CDR3 is 15 residues long. Germline CDR1 is LNHNV and CDR2 is YYDKDF (reference sequence).

V is TRBV4-3 and J is TRBJ1-1; D might be TRBD1 (6 bases). Looked up from germline, CDR1 is LGHNA and CDR2 is YSLEER. V gave up 3 bases and J gave up 4 bases, with 18 bases separating them. The CDR3 spans 16 residues. CDR3 loop: CASSHTTWGATTEAFF. The CDR3 DNA is TGCGCCAGCAGCCACACCACTTGGGGGGCGACCACTGAAGCTTTCTTT.

V is TRBV25-1 and J is TRBJ2-7; a possible D gene is TRBD1 (5 bases). The CDR3 has 14 residues. V lost 2 bases and J lost 2, with 10 bases in between. Germline assignment: CDR1 MGHDK and CDR2 SYGVNS. CDR3 residues: CASSEPDTTYEQYF. The CDR3 DNA follows: TGTGCCAGCAGTGAACCGGACACGACCTACGAGCAGTACTTC.

With regard to this clone: The sample has other DNA sequences that encode this CDR3 too. This rearrangement joins TRBV5-6 to TRBJ1-6; D is unclear. Deletions cut 2 bases from V and 8 bases from J, with 11 bases between. Per germline, CDR1 SGHDT and CDR2 YYEEEE. The CDR3 totals 14 residues. The CDR3 nucleotides read TGTGCCAGCAGCTTAGGATCAGGTGATTCACCCCTCCACTTT. Translating gives CASSLGSGDSPLHF.

The J gene is TRBJ1-2, the V gene TRBV18; 11 bases line up with TRBD1. The CDR3 contains 13 residues. The germline CDR1 and CDR2 sequences are KGHSH and LQKENI. V shed 6 bases and J 3 bases; nucleotides not matched to a gene: 0. The CDR3 here is CASSGQGDYGYTF. The DNA of the CDR3 is TGTGCCAGCTCGGGACAGGGGGACTATGGCTACACCTTC.

The chain is built from TRBV5-1 and TRBJ2-5; D is uncertain. Between the trimmed V and J ends, which lost 2 bases and 0 bases, there was a span of 11 bases. Looked up from germline, CDR1 is SGHRS and CDR2 is YFSETQ. This CDR3 contains 15 residues. In DNA form, the CDR3 reads TGCGCCAGCAGCTTTACGGACCTGTACCAAGAGACCCAGTACTTC. Protein sequence: CASSFTDLYQETQYF.

This rearrangement joins TRBV27 to TRBJ2-7, with 7 bases that match TRBD1. With 6 bases clipped from V and 2 bases from J, the junction kept 7 bases outside the gene matches. The CDR3 runs to 14 residues. CDR1 MNHEY and CDR2 SMNVEV come from the germline V gene (reference sequence). CDR3: CASSKRDSTYEQYF. In DNA, the CDR3 is TGTGCCAGCAGCAAAAGGGACAGCACCTACGAGCAGTACTTC.

V gene TRBV7-9 combines with J gene TRBJ1-5; D is ambiguous. There are 14 residues in the CDR3. Germline-derived CDR1 and CDR2 are SEHNR and FQNEAQ (reference sequence). The V and J ends lost 5 bases and 7 bases respectively, with 15 bases between them. CDR3 coding DNA: TGTGCCAGCAGCCAATTTGTGACTGGGCAGCCCCAGCATTTT. Protein product: CASSQFVTGQPQHF.

The chain has TRBV5-1 and TRBJ2-7; 10 bases fit TRBD1. The CDR3 has 16 residues. Germline assignment: CDR1 SGHRS and CDR2 YFSETQ. Trimming at V came to 4 bases and at J to 5 bases, leaving 12 bases not matched to a gene. CDR3 coding DNA: TGCGCCAGCAGCCCCCTCCCGGGACAGGGGTACGACGAGCAGTACTTC. Protein: CASSPLPGQGYDEQYF.

The genes are TRBV4-1 and TRBJ2-7; D remains unclear. The CDR3 is 15 amino acids. The germline CDR1 and CDR2 sequences are MGHRA and YSYEKL. V lost 3 bases to trimming and J lost 3 bases, with 15 bases between them. The DNA of the CDR3 is TGCGCCAGCAGCCAGGATTCAGTGAGAGTCTACGAGCAGTACTTC. It is translated as CASSQDSVRVYEQYF.

J is TRBJ1-1 and V is TRBV30; D may be TRBD1 (6 bases). The length of the CDR3 is 15 residues. CDR1 and CDR2 from the germline V gene are GTSNPN and SVGIG (reference sequence). V lost 3 bases, J lost 6 bases, and 20 bases lay in between. CDR3 sequence reads: CAWRERTVSSAEAFF. CDR3 nucleotides: TGTGCCTGGAGGGAACGGACAGTTAGTAGCGCTGAAGCTTTCTTT. Complete variable domain (other parts from reference TRBV30 and TRBJ1-1): SQTIHQWPATLVQPVGSPLSLECTVEGTSNPNLYWYRQAAGRGLQLLFYSVGIGQISSEVPQNLSASRPQDRQFILSSKKLLLSDSGFYLCAWRERTVSSAEAFFGQGTRLTVV.

This chain joins TRBV4-1 and TRBJ1-1; no reliable D call. This CDR3 comprises 17 residues. Germline CDR1 reads MGHRA; CDR2 reads YSYEKL. Trimming removed 4 bases at V and 3 bases at J, with 21 bases between. The CDR3 bases are TGCGCCAGCAGCCCGACCCAAATAAAGTATATAGACACTGAAGCTTTCTTT. Its translation: CASSPTQIKYIDTEAFF.

J is TRBJ2-7 and V is TRBV5-1; D gene uncertain. This CDR3 spans 13 amino acids. V gave up 0 bases and J gave up 5 bases, with 9 bases separating them. The germline V gene encodes CDR1 SGHRS and CDR2 YFSETQ. The CDR3 reads CASSLAWSDEQYF. CDR3 sequence (DNA): TGCGCCAGCAGCTTGGCCTGGAGCGACGAGCAGTACTTC.

This chain connects TRBV11-2 to TRBJ2-1; 10 bases agree with TRBD2. This CDR3 region has 12 residues. The J segment lost 15 bases and the V segment lost 5 bases, leaving 7 bases of the junction unmatched. Germline loops: CDR1 SGHAT, CDR2 FQNNGV. CDR3 nucleotide sequence: TGTGCCAGCAGCCTAGCGGGAGATATTCTGTTCTTC. Its protein product is CASSLAGDILFF.

As to this clone: The sample contains more than one DNA sequence encoding this CDR3. V is TRBV27 and J is TRBJ2-1; 14 bases agree with TRBD2. The CDR3 extends over 14 amino acids. Germline CDR1 and CDR2: MNHEY and SMNVEV (reference sequence). Losses at the gene ends were 11 bases for V and 7 bases for J; bases not matched to a gene: 7. CDR3 in amino acids: CASGLAGGRNEQFF. Here the CDR3 DNA reads TGTGCCTCTGGACTAGCGGGAGGACGAAATGAGCAGTTCTTC.

The gene calls are TRBV5-4 and TRBJ2-7, with 11 positions matching TRBD1. Germline V gives CDR1 SGHNT, CDR2 YYREEE (reference sequence). This CDR3 is built from 16 residues. V was pared by 4 bases and J by 3 bases, with 9 bases of the junction left unmatched. CDR3 sequence reads: CASSQGGGTGGYEQYF. DNA for the CDR3: TGTGCCAGCAGCCAAGGGGGTGGGACAGGGGGCTACGAGCAGTACTTC.

The gene calls are TRBV7-9 and TRBJ2-1; D call uncertain. This CDR3 is 15 amino acids long. The germline V gene encodes CDR1 SEHNR and CDR2 FQNEAQ (reference sequence). V was shortened by 5 bases and J by 7 bases, with 18 bases between the two germline ends. CDR3 sequence (DNA): TGTGCCAGCAGCCCCGGACCGGCGGTTGTAAATGAGCAGTTCTTC. Translated: CASSPGPAVVNEQFF.

The CDR3 DNA reads TGTGCCAGCAGTTTAGCGGGAGGGTCGAGGACGCCGCAGTACTTC. Translated, it gives CASSLAGGSRTPQYF. This chain links TRBV27 with TRBJ2-7, with 9 bases aligning to TRBD2. The CDR3 totals 15 residues. Germline V gives CDR1 MNHEY, CDR2 SMNVEV (reference sequence). The J segment lost 9 bases and the V segment lost 2 bases, leaving 11 bases of the junction unmatched.

This clone was observed a single time. V usage is TRBV4-1 and J usage is TRBJ2-7; D could derive from TRBD1 or TRBD2 (5 bases each). The germline V and J ends were trimmed by 1 base and 0 bases, with 13 bases remaining between them. Germline lookup yields CDR1 MGHRA and CDR2 YSYEKL. The CDR3 extends over 16 amino acids. DNA of the CDR3: TGCGCCAGCAGCCAAGTATTCGGGGACCCCTCCTACGAGCAGTACTTC. Translating it yields CASSQVFGDPSYEQYF.

The chain couples TRBV29-1 to TRBJ2-7; 9 nucleotides align to TRBD2. The CDR3 runs 14 residues. The V gene's germline CDR1 is SQVTM and CDR2 ANQGSEA. Unmatched junction bases numbered 7, after V lost 7 bases and J lost 0 bases. Here the CDR3 DNA reads TGCAGCGCTCTTAGCGGGAGTCTCTCCTACGAGCAGTACTTC. Translated: CSALSGSLSYEQYF.

The CDR3 coding sequence is TGTGCCAGCAGCTCCTGGACAGGGGTTGACGAGCAGTACTTC. Protein sequence: CASSSWTGVDEQYF. The chain uses TRBV7-9 and TRBJ2-7, with TRBD1 matching 9 bases. V shed 4 bases and J 5 bases; nucleotides not matched to a gene: 6. Per the germline V gene, CDR1 is SEHNR and CDR2 is FQNEAQ (reference sequence). This CDR3 is built from 14 residues.